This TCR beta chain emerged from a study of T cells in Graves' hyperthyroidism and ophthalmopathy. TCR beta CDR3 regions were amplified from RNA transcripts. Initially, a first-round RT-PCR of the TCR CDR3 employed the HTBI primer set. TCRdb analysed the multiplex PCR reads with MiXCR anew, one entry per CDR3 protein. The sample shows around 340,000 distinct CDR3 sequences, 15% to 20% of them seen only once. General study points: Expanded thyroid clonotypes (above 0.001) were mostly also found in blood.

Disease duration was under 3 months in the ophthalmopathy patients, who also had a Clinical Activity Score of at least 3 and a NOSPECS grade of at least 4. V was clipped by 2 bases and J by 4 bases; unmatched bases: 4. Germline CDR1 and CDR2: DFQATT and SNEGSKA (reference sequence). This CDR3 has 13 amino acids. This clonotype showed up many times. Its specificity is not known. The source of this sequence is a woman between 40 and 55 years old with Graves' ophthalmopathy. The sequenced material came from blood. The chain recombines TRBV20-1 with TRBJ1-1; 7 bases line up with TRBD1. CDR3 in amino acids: CSARYRGRTEAFF. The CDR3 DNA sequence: TGCAGTGCTAGATACAGGGGACGCACTGAAGCTTTCTTT.